This T cell receptor (beta chain) was profiled in a study of Ad26.COV2.S vaccination and SARS-CoV-2 variants. The data were produced by immunoSEQ multiplex PCR, yet TCRdb's version contains in-frame clones alone and is incomplete. This sample yields about 460,000 clones, of which roughly 87% are seen a single time; about 1.7% belongs to the top ten. The treatment denotes: roughly 19 received Ad26.COV2.S at low or high dose, single or two shots; 5 received placebo; per-sample allocation not given. Vaccine and placebo recipients were sampled on day 63 after the first injection. An adult donor aged 18-55 years was enrolled in Boston. CDR1 and CDR2 from the germline V gene are SGHTA and FQGNSA. This CDR3 contains 14 residues. V was clipped by 4 bases and J by 7 bases; unmatched bases: 8.

The J gene is TRBJ2-5, the V gene TRBV7-2; 8 positions agree with TRBD1. The TCR was taken from a person aged 18-65 years who received the Ad26.COV2.S COVID-19 vaccine or a placebo. The material was peripheral blood, obtained in a trial of Ad26.COV2.S vaccine versus placebo. The CDR3 coding sequence is TGTGCCAGCAGCTACCGGGACAGGTTAGCGACCCAGTACTTC. Its protein is CASSYRDRLATQYF.